This note documents a single T cell receptor beta chain sequence. Assay used: immunoSEQ multiplex PCR; TCRdb lists only in-frame clones, some missing. Here the sample spans hundreds of thousands of clones, over 75% being singletons. This specimen comes from a study of shared T cell receptors in the human thymus. The CDR3 has 15 amino acids. With 2 bases removed from V and 1 base from J, the gap between germline ends came to 11 bases. The germline gives CDR1 SGHTA, CDR2 FQGNSA. Another study also made use of these data, one on human thymus T cells. From that paper: Those donating were healthy Finnish infants in corrective surgery for congenital heart defects. Corrective cardiac surgery supplied the resected thymus tissue. Related research has reported that thymic repertoires overlap highly among unrelated individuals.

The source of this sequence is a boy younger than two with a congenital heart defect. The sequenced material came from thymocytes. This rearrangement joins TRBV7-2 to TRBJ1-2; maybe TRBD1 (6 bases). For the CDR3, the DNA is TGTGCCAGCAGCTTATCGGGCAGGGGTAACTATGGCTACACCTTC. Its translation: CASSLSGRGNYGYTF.